Detailed here is one T cell receptor (beta chain). Its antigen is not known. This sample is part of a study of STAT3 mutations in large granular lymphocyte leukemia. Findings and limits, study-wide: Sampling intervals varied between patients and samples. TCR clonotype switching after therapy occurred in about 30% of the 18 patients. Every T-cell large granular lymphocyte leukemia patient had at least one immunodominant TCR beta clonotype.

Approximately 40,000 productive templates were obtained per sample on average. Method: immunoSEQ multiplex PCR; TCRdb's copy keeps in-frame clones and lacks some. The data contain some 37,000 clones, 70% to 90% of them singletons. The TCR originated in a human donor with T large granular lymphocyte leukemia. Some clones in this sample may be carry-over from other donors' samples. The sequenced sample consisted of PBMCs.

This CDR3 is CASSQRRRPQPQHF. The CDR3 region has the DNA TGCGCCAGCAGTCAGAGACGGAGACCTCAGCCCCAGCATTTT. The chain uses TRBV23-1 and TRBJ1-5; D not certain. TRBV23-1 is designated an ORF whose function remains uncertain. V was cut by 3 bases and J by 6 bases, with 12 bases left in between. This CDR3 spans 14 amino acids.